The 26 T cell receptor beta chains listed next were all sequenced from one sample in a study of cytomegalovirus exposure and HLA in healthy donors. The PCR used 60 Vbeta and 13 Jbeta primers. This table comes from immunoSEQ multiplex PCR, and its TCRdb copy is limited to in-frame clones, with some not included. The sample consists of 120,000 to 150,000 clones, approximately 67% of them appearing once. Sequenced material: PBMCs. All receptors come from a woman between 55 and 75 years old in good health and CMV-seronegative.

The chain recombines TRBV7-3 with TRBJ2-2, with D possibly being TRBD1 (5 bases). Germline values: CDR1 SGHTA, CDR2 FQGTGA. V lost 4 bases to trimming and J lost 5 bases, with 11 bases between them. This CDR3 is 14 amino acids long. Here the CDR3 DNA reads TGTGCCAGCAGCTACTCTCCAGGGACCGGGGAGCTGTTTTTT. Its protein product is CASSYSPGTGELFF.

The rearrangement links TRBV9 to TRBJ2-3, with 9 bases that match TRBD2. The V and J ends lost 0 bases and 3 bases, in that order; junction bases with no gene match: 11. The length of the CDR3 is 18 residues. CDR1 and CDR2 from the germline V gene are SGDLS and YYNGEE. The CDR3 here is CASSVGASGMGGTDTQYF. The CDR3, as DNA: TGTGCCAGCAGCGTAGGCGCTAGCGGGATGGGTGGGACAGATACGCAGTATTTT.

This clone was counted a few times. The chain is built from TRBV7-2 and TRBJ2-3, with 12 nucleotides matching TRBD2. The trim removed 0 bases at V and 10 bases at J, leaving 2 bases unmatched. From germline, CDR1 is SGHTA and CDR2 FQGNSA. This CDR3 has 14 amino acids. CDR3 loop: CASSLALAGGAQYF. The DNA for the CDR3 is TGTGCCAGCAGCTTAGCGCTAGCGGGGGGGGCGCAGTATTTT.

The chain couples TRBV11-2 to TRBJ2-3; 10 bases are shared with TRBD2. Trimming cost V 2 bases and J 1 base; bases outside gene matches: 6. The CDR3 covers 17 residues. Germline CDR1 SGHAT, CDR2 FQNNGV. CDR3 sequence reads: CASSLRITSGGTDTQYF. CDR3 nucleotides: TGTGCCAGCAGCTTAAGGATCACTAGCGGGGGCACAGATACGCAGTATTTT.

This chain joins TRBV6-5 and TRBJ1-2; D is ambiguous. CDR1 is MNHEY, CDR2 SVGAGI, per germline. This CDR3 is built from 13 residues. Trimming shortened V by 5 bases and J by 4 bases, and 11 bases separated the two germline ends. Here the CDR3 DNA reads TGTGCCAGCAGTGAAAACAGCTTCTATGGCTACACCTTC. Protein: CASSENSFYGYTF.

CDR3 in DNA: TGTGCCAGCAGTCCATCGGGTACCTACGAGCAGTACTTC. It translates to CASSPSGTYEQYF. J is TRBJ2-7 and V is TRBV28; D unresolved. Deletions cut 5 bases from V and 2 bases from J, with 10 bases between. Germline CDR1 reads MDHEN; CDR2 reads SYDVKM. This CDR3 is 13 amino acids long.

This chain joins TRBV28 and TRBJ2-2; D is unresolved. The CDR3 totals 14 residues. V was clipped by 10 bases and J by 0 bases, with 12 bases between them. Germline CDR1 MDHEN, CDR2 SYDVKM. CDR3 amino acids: CANTTGANTGELFF. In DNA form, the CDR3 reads TGTGCCAATACGACTGGAGCGAACACCGGGGAGCTGTTTTTT.

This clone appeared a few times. CDR3 protein: CASSVDQSGNTIYF. As DNA, the CDR3 is TGTGCCAGCAGCGTAGATCAGTCTGGAAACACCATATATTTT. The chain links TRBV9 to TRBJ1-3; no reliable D call. V was shortened by 0 bases and J by 1 base, with 5 bases between the two germline ends. Germline V gene sequence: CDR1 SGDLS, CDR2 YYNGEE. The CDR3 covers 14 residues.

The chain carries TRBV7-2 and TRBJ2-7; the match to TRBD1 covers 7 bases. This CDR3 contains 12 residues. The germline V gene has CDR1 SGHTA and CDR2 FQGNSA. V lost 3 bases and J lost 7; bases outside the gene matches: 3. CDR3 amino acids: CASSFTGDEQYF. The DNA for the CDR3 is TGTGCCAGCAGCTTTACAGGGGATGAGCAGTACTTC.

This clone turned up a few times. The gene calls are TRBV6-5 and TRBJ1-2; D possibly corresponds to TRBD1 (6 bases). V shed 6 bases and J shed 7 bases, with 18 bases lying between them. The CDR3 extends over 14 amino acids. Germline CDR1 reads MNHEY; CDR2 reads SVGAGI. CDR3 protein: CASRPTQGMGGYTF. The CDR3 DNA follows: TGTGCCAGCAGACCAACCCAGGGGATGGGTGGCTACACCTTC.

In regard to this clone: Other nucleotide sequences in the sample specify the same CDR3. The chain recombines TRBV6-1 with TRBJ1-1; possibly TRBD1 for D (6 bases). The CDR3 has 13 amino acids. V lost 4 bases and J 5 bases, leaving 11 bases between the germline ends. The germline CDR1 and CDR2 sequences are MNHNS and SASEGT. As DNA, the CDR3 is TGTGCCAGCAGTGTAACCAGGGGAACTGAAGCTTTCTTT. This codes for CASSVTRGTEAFF.

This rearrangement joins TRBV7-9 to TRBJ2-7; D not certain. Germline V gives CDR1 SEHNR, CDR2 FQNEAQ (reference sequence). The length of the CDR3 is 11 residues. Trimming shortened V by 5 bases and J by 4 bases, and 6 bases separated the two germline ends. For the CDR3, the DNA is TGTGCCAGCAGCCCACTTTACGAGCAGTACTTC. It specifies CASSPLYEQYF.

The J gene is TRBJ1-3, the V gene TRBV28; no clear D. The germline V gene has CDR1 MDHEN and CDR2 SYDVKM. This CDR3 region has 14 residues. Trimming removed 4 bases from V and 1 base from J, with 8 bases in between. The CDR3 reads CASSYGQSGNTIYF. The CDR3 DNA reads TGTGCCAGCAGTTATGGGCAGTCTGGAAACACCATATATTTT.

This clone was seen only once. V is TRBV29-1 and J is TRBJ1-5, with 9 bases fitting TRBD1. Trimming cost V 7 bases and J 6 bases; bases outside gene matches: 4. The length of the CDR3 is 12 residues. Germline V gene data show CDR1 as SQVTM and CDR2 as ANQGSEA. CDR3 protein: CSAGQGSQPQHF. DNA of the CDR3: TGCAGCGCCGGACAGGGGAGTCAGCCCCAGCATTTT.

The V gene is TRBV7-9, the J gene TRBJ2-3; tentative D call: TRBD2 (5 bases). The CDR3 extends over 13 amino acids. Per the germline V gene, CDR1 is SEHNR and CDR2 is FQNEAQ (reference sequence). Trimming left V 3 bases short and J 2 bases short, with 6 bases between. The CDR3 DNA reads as TGTGCCAGCAGCTTCGGGAACACAGATACGCAGTATTTT. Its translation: CASSFGNTDTQYF.

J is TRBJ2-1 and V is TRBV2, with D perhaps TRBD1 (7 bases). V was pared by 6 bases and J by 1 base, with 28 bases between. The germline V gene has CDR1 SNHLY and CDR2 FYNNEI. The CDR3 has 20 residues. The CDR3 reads CASRGGFDRAVERSYNEQFF. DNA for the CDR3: TGTGCCAGCAGGGGGGGCTTCGACAGGGCTGTAGAGAGATCCTACAATGAGCAGTTCTTC.

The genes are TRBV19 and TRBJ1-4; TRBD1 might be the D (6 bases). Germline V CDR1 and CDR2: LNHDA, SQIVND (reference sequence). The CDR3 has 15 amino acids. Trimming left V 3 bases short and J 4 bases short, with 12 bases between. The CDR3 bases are TGTGCCAGTAGTATCGGACAGCTTGGTAATGAAAAACTGTTTTTT. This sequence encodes CASSIGQLGNEKLFF.

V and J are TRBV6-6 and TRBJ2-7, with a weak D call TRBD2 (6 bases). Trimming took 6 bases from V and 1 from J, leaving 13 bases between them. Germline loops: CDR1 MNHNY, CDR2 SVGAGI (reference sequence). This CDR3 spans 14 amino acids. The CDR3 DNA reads TGTGCCAGCAGACTAGCCCGTAGTTCCTACGAGCAGTACTTC. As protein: CASRLARSSYEQYF.

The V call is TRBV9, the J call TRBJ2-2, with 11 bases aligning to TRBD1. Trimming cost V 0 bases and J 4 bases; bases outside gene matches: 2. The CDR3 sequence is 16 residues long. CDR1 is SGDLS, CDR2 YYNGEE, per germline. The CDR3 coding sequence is TGTGCCAGCAGCGTAGCCGGGACAGGGGGCACCGGGGAGCTGTTTTTT. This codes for CASSVAGTGGTGELFF. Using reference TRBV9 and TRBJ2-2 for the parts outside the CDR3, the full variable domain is DSGVTQTPKHLITATGQRVTLRCSPRSGDLSVYWYQQSLDQGLQFLIQYYNGEERAKGNILERFSAQQFPDLHSELNLSSLELGDSALYFCASSVAGTGGTGELFFGEGSRLTVL.

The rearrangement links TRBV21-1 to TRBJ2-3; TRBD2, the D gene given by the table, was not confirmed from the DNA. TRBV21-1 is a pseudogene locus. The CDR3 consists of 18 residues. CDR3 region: CASSKGGCGSGSGDTQYF. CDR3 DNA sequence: TGTGCCAGCAGCAAAGGGGGGTGCGGTAGCGGGAGTGGAGATACGCAGTATTTT.

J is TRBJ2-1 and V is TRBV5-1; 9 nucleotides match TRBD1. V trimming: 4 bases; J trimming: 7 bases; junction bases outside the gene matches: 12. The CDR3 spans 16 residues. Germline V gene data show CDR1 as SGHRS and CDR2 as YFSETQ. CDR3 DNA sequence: TGCGCCAGCAGCGATACCGGGACAGGGAGTTCAAATGAGCAGTTCTTC. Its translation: CASSDTGTGSSNEQFF.

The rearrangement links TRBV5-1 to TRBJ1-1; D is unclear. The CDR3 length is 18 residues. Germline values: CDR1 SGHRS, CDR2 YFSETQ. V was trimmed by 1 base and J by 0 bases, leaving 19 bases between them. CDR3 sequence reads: CASSLRPLGLEMNTEAFF. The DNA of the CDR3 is TGCGCCAGCAGCTTGCGTCCCCTCGGGTTAGAGATGAACACTGAAGCTTTCTTT.

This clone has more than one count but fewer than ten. CDR3 bases: TGTGCCAGCAGCTTATCAGGTCTCACTGAAGCTTTCTTT. This encodes CASSLSGLTEAFF. This chain connects TRBV7-2 to TRBJ1-1; no reliable D call. The CDR3 is made up of 13 amino acids. The ends were cut back, 2 bases at V and 4 bases at J, with 8 bases in the middle. Germline V gene sequence: CDR1 SGHTA, CDR2 FQGNSA.

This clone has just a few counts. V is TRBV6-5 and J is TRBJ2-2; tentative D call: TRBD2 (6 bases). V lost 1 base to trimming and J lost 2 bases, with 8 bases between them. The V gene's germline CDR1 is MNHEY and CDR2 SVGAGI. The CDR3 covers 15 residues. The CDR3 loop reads CASSYFGTNTGELFF. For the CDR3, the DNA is TGTGCCAGCAGTTACTTTGGGACTAACACCGGGGAGCTGTTTTTT.

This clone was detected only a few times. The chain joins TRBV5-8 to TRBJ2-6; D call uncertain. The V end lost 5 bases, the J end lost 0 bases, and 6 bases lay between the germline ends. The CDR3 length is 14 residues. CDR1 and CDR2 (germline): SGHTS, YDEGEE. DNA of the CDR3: TGTGCCAGCAGACAAATCTCTGGGGCCAACGTCCTGACTTTC. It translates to CASRQISGANVLTF.

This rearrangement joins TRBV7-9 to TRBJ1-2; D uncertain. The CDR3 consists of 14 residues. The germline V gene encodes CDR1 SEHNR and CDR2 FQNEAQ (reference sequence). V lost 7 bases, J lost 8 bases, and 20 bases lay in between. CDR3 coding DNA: TGTGCCAGCATGCGGCAGGAGGCTTTTTGGGGCTACACCTTC. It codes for CASMRQEAFWGYTF.